Included here is one T cell receptor (beta chain) sequence, with context. Vbeta (60) and Jbeta (13) primers were used in the PCR. Data came from immunoSEQ multiplex PCR; TCRdb stores just in-frame clones and leaves some out. The sample carries under 110,000 clones, about four fifths recorded once. This entry belongs to a study of cytomegalovirus exposure and HLA in healthy donors. Per the germline V gene, CDR1 is SQVTM and CDR2 is ANQGSEA. CDR3 size: 14 residues. V trimming: 4 bases; J trimming: 4 bases; junction bases outside the gene matches: 8. The sequence came from a man over 45 in good health and CMV-seronegative. Sequences were obtained from PBMCs. The rearrangement uses TRBV29-1 and TRBJ2-5; 8 bases align to TRBD1. The chain's CDR3 is CSVAHGQGGETQYF. The CDR3 coding sequence is TGCAGCGTTGCTCACGGACAGGGAGGAGAGACCCAGTACTTC.